This T cell receptor (beta chain) was retrieved from a study of graft-versus-host responses after intestinal transplantation. The wider study: After anti-thymocyte globulin induction, recipients took tacrolimus and steroids for around three years.

Remarks on this clone: Its target is not known.

This CDR3 is built from 14 residues. V shed 7 bases and J 7 bases; nucleotides not matched to a gene: 8. Points from the study as a whole: In patients with graft-donor T cell macrochimerism, allograft graft-versus-host to host-versus-graft clonal ratios were high.

The table came from immunoSEQ multiplex PCR; TCRdb's copy has only in-frame clones and leaves some out. This table holds some 11,000 clones, over 85% found once. V usage is TRBV23-1 and J usage is TRBJ2-3, with 10 bases that match TRBD2. TRBV23-1 qualifies as an ORF whose function is uncertain. The sequence was collected from a human patient who received an intestinal transplant, so some T cells may come from the graft donor. Sequences were derived from PBMCs, sampled roughly 110 days after intestinal transplant. The CDR3 nucleotides read TGCGCCAGCACCGCTAGCGGGAGCTTCTATACGCAGTATTTT. Protein product: CASTASGSFYTQYF.